The 29 T cell receptor beta chains presented below share a single source sample, sequenced in a study of blood T cell repertoires in COVID-19. Sequenced by immunoSEQ multiplex PCR; TCRdb stores in-frame clones only, minus some. The table lists roughly 280,000 clones, 80% to 90% of them singletons. Specimen: peripheral blood. Receptor source: a woman in her 70s with acute or convalescent COVID-19.

The chain recombines TRBV7-9 with TRBJ2-5; D call uncertain. Germline lookup yields CDR1 SEHNR and CDR2 FQNEAQ (reference sequence). This CDR3 is 14 amino acids long. V dropped 5 bases and J dropped 2 bases, with 12 bases sitting between them. CDR3 nucleotide sequence: TGTGCCAGCAGCCCCCATGTCCCACAAGAGACCCAGTACTTC. This translates into CASSPHVPQETQYF.

J is TRBJ2-7 and V is TRBV11-2; 12 bases agree with TRBD1. With 5 bases clipped from V and 3 bases from J, the junction kept 17 bases outside the gene matches. This CDR3 has 19 amino acids. From germline, CDR1 is SGHAT and CDR2 FQNNGV. Here the CDR3 reads CASSVSGTGGGRHSYEQYF. In DNA form, the CDR3 reads TGTGCCAGCAGCGTGAGTGGGACAGGGGGCGGACGTCACAGCTACGAGCAGTACTTC.

The chain recombines TRBV2 with TRBJ2-5; a weak D match, TRBD2 (6 bases). V shed 7 bases and J shed 5 bases, with 11 bases lying between them. CDR1 is SNHLY and CDR2 is FYNNEI in the germline V gene. The CDR3 is made up of 12 amino acids. CDR3 DNA sequence: TGTGCCAGCAAAGGGGAGGTGGAGACCCAGTACTTC. It specifies CASKGEVETQYF.

This rearrangement joins TRBV19 to TRBJ2-2; D is possibly TRBD1 (6 bases). With 6 bases removed from V and 2 bases from J, the gap between germline ends came to 10 bases. Germline V CDR1 and CDR2: LNHDA, SQIVND (reference sequence). The CDR3 covers 14 residues. Written as DNA, the CDR3 is TGTGCCAGTAGAGGGACACACAACACCGGGGAGCTGTTTTTT. It encodes CASRGTHNTGELFF.

The chain couples TRBV19 to TRBJ2-1; weak D call: TRBD2 (6 bases). The CDR3 is 14 amino acids. Germline assignment: CDR1 LNHDA and CDR2 SQIVND (reference sequence). Trimming shortened V by 6 bases and J by 9 bases, and 18 bases separated the two germline ends. CDR3 amino acids: CASRGLTPLGEQFF. CDR3 DNA sequence: TGTGCCAGTAGGGGACTGACTCCACTTGGTGAGCAGTTCTTC.

The V and J genes are TRBV15 and TRBJ1-5, with 7 bases matching TRBD1. The V gene's germline CDR1 is LNHNV and CDR2 YYDKDF (reference sequence). The CDR3 runs 15 residues. Trimming took 3 bases from V and 5 from J; bases not matched to a gene: 7. As DNA, the CDR3 is TGTGCCACCAGCAGGGGGGACAGAGGGCATCAGCCCCAGCATTTT. Its translation: CATSRGDRGHQPQHF.

The V gene is TRBV11-1, the J gene TRBJ2-7, with 8 bases fitting TRBD1. The germline gives CDR1 SGHAT, CDR2 FQDESV (reference sequence). CDR3 length: 13 residues. With 5 bases clipped from V and 1 base from J, the junction kept 1 base outside the gene matches. The CDR3 coding sequence is TGTGCCAGCAGCCGGGACAGGTCCTACGAGCAGTACTTC. Translating gives CASSRDRSYEQYF. Combining the CDR3 with reference TRBV11-1 and TRBJ2-7 gives the whole variable domain EAEVAQSPRYKITEKSQAVAFWCDPISGHATLYWYRQILGQGPELLVQFQDESVVDDSQLPKDRFSAERLKGVDSTLKIQPAELGDSAMYLCASSRDRSYEQYFGPGTRLTVT.

Only one count was recorded for this clone. V and J are TRBV5-1 and TRBJ2-3, with TRBD2 matching 11 bases. Trimming took 2 bases from V and 6 from J; bases not matched to a gene: 5. Germline CDR1 reads SGHRS; CDR2 reads YFSETQ. CDR3 length: 15 amino acids. CDR3 region: CASSFSGGAADTQYF. CDR3 bases: TGCGCCAGCAGCTTTAGCGGGGGGGCCGCGGATACGCAGTATTTT.

The chain recombines TRBV7-9 with TRBJ2-6; D remains ambiguous. The ends were cut back, 4 bases at V and 4 bases at J, with 11 bases in the middle. Germline values: CDR1 SEHNR, CDR2 FQNEAQ (reference sequence). The CDR3 extends over 15 amino acids. CDR3 protein: CASSSLTSGANVLTF. CDR3 nucleotide sequence: TGTGCCAGCAGCTCCCTAACCTCCGGGGCCAACGTCCTGACTTTC. Drawing the rest from reference TRBV7-9 and TRBJ2-6, the complete variable domain is DTGVSQNPRHKITKRGQNVTFRCDPISEHNRLYWYRQTLGQGPEFLTYFQNEAQLEKSRLLSDRFSAERPKGSFSTLEIQRTEQGDSAMYLCASSSLTSGANVLTFGAGSRLTVL.

On this clone: This sample includes further DNA sequences coding for the same CDR3. The V call is TRBV5-1, the J call TRBJ2-5, with TRBD1 matching 7 bases. Germline V gene lookup returns CDR1 SGHRS and CDR2 YFSETQ. The CDR3 runs to 13 residues. The J segment lost 4 bases and the V segment lost 2 bases, leaving 2 bases of the junction unmatched. The CDR3: CASSLQGIETQYF. CDR3 in DNA: TGCGCCAGCAGCTTACAGGGGATAGAGACCCAGTACTTC. The full variable domain, completed using reference TRBV5-1 and TRBJ2-5, is KAGVTQTPRYLIKTRGQQVTLSCSPISGHRSVSWYQQTPGQGLQFLFEYFSETQRNKGNFPGRFSGRQFSNSRSEMNVSTLELGDSALYLCASSLQGIETQYFGPGTRLLVL.

This clone occurred a few times. V is TRBV7-2 and J is TRBJ2-7, with 8 bases matching TRBD2. From germline, CDR1 is SGHTA and CDR2 FQGNSA. Trimming took 5 bases from V and 3 from J; bases not matched to a gene: 6. This CDR3 has 14 residues. The CDR3 spells CASSTGGRFYEQYF. Here the CDR3 DNA reads TGTGCCAGCAGCACGGGGGGGCGGTTCTACGAGCAGTACTTC.

The CDR3 here is CASSFDRSVYGYTF. The CDR3 region has the DNA TGTGCCAGTAGTTTCGACAGGAGCGTCTATGGCTACACCTTC. The genes are TRBV19 and TRBJ1-2; a weak D match, TRBD1 (6 bases). This CDR3 is 14 amino acids long. The V end lost 5 bases, the J end lost 4 bases, and 14 bases lay between the germline ends. The germline V gene has CDR1 LNHDA and CDR2 SQIVND (reference sequence).

CDR3 in DNA: TGTGCCTGGAGTGACAGGGGTGTACTTGTGGGGCAGTACTTC. Encoded protein: CAWSDRGVLVGQYF. The V and J genes are TRBV30 and TRBJ2-7, with TRBD1 matching 7 bases. The germline gives CDR1 GTSNPN, CDR2 SVGIG (reference sequence). The CDR3 sequence is 14 residues long. Unmatched junction bases numbered 12, after V lost 1 base and J lost 9 bases.

The chain recombines TRBV7-3 with TRBJ1-1; D uncertain. Germline V gene lookup returns CDR1 SGHTA and CDR2 FQGTGA. The CDR3 has 13 residues. Trimming stripped 4 bases from V and 1 base from J, with 7 bases between. The CDR3 nucleotides are TGTGCCAGCAGCTCACTTAGGAACACTGAAGCTTTCTTT. Protein: CASSSLRNTEAFF.

The V gene is TRBV6-5, the J gene TRBJ1-1, with D unresolved. Looked up from germline, CDR1 is MNHEY and CDR2 is SVGAGI. Trimming stripped 4 bases from V and 7 bases from J, with 19 bases between. This CDR3 has 15 residues. The CDR3 DNA follows: TGTGCCAGCAGTTCCGCCTTGATCCGCGGAGGTGAAGCTTTCTTT. Protein product: CASSSALIRGGEAFF.

The chain recombines TRBV6-5 with TRBJ1-1, with a tentative D call TRBD1 (5 bases). CDR1 is MNHEY, CDR2 SVGAGI, per germline. CDR3 length: 15 residues. Between the trimmed V and J ends, which lost 11 bases and 4 bases, there was a span of 23 bases. CDR3: CASNGRGAGSTEAFF. The CDR3 region has the DNA TGTGCCTCAAACGGGAGGGGCGCGGGAAGCACTGAAGCTTTCTTT.

This clone was seen once. The chain couples TRBV2 to TRBJ1-1; D remains ambiguous. This CDR3 is built from 14 residues. Per germline, CDR1 SNHLY and CDR2 FYNNEI. V lost 0 bases and J 1 base, leaving 6 bases between the germline ends. This CDR3 is CASSEAGRNTEAFF. The DNA of the CDR3 is TGTGCCAGCAGTGAAGCCGGGAGGAACACTGAAGCTTTCTTT. The variable domain in full, completed from reference TRBV2 and TRBJ1-1, reads EPEVTQTPSHQVTQMGQEVILRCVPISNHLYFYWYRQILGQKVEFLVSFYNNEISEKSEIFDDQFSVERPDGSNFTLKIRSTKLEDSAMYFCASSEAGRNTEAFFGQGTRLTVV.

The rearrangement joins TRBV14 to TRBJ2-7; D gene unclear. Between the trimmed V and J ends, which lost 3 bases and 2 bases, there was a span of 2 bases. The CDR3 covers 11 residues. Germline values: CDR1 SGHDN, CDR2 FVKESK. The CDR3 spells CASSHAYEQYF. The CDR3, as DNA: TGTGCCAGCAGCCACGCCTACGAGCAGTACTTC.

V gene TRBV5-1 combines with J gene TRBJ2-2; perhaps TRBD1 as D (5 bases). Germline lookup yields CDR1 SGHRS and CDR2 YFSETQ. Trimming took 4 bases from V and 2 from J, leaving 12 bases between them. The CDR3 is made up of 15 amino acids. Written as DNA, the CDR3 is TGCGCCAGCAGCCCGGACACCCTTAACACCGGGGAGCTGTTTTTT. Its protein product is CASSPDTLNTGELFF.

This clone was detected only a few times. The rearrangement joins TRBV2 to TRBJ2-3; no firm D call. The CDR3 runs 13 residues. Per germline, CDR1 SNHLY and CDR2 FYNNEI. Trimming removed 11 bases at V and 5 bases at J, with 17 bases between. This CDR3 reads CAGSTYAEDTQYF. In DNA form, the CDR3 reads TGTGCCGGTTCAACCTACGCCGAAGATACGCAGTATTTT.

The genes are TRBV5-1 and TRBJ2-1; D perhaps matches TRBD1 (5 bases). Trimming took 2 bases from V and 9 from J, leaving 15 bases between them. The CDR3 length is 14 residues. The germline gives CDR1 SGHRS, CDR2 YFSETQ. This CDR3 reads CASSLLSLGVEQFF. CDR3 bases: TGCGCCAGCAGCTTATTAAGCTTAGGGGTTGAGCAGTTCTTC.

This chain connects TRBV5-1 to TRBJ2-2; D is ambiguous. This CDR3 is built from 13 residues. Looked up from germline, CDR1 is SGHRS and CDR2 is YFSETQ. Trimming took 5 bases from V and 2 from J, leaving 7 bases between them. CDR3 amino acids: CASRTENTGELFF. CDR3 nucleotide sequence: TGCGCCAGCAGAACAGAAAACACCGGGGAGCTGTTTTTT.

This clone was recorded only once. This chain connects TRBV19 to TRBJ1-1; TRBD1 might be the D (6 bases). Germline CDR1 is LNHDA and CDR2 is SQIVND (reference sequence). The CDR3 is 13 amino acids. The CDR3 spells CASTYRADTEAFF. The DNA for the CDR3 is TGTGCGAGCACCTACAGGGCTGACACTGAAGCTTTCTTT.

V usage is TRBV6-5 and J usage is TRBJ1-1; TRBD1 might be the D (5 bases). The V end lost 7 bases, the J end lost 7 bases, and 19 bases lay between the germline ends. There are 14 residues in the CDR3. CDR1 is MNHEY, CDR2 SVGAGI, per germline. The CDR3 sequence is CASTPGGTVLEAFF. DNA of the CDR3: TGTGCCAGCACACCCGGGGGAACAGTACTTGAAGCTTTCTTT.

The genes are TRBV7-3 and TRBJ2-7; TRBD2 matches 11 bases. CDR1 and CDR2 from the germline V gene are SGHTA and FQGTGA. V shed 2 bases, J shed 3 bases, and the junction held 3 bases outside the gene matches. The CDR3 has 15 amino acids. DNA for the CDR3: TGTGCCAGCAGCTTAGCTAGCGGGGGGCACTACGAGCAGTACTTC. Protein sequence: CASSLASGGHYEQYF.

This chain uses TRBV5-4 with TRBJ2-1, with D possibly being TRBD2 (6 bases). From germline, CDR1 is SGHNT and CDR2 YYREEE (reference sequence). Deletions cut 0 bases from V and 0 bases from J, with 10 bases between. This CDR3 is built from 16 residues. The CDR3 loop reads CASSLARGSSYNEQFF. The CDR3 DNA is TGTGCCAGCAGCTTGGCCCGGGGGAGCTCCTACAATGAGCAGTTCTTC.

This sequence joins TRBV19 and TRBJ1-4; 8 positions agree with TRBD1. The CDR3 runs to 14 residues. In germline, CDR1 is LNHDA, CDR2 SQIVND (reference sequence). The V segment lost 7 bases and the J segment 7 bases; nucleotides outside the gene matches: 8. The chain's CDR3 is CASNPGTGGEKLFF. Written as DNA, the CDR3 is TGTGCCAGTAACCCCGGGACAGGTGGTGAAAAACTGTTTTTT.

On this clone itself: Mismatch with germline at one junction end may stem from a read error. The chain is built from TRBV18 and TRBJ2-5; 7 positions agree with TRBD1. From germline, CDR1 is KGHSH and CDR2 LQKENI. CDR3 size: 13 residues. The CDR3: CASSPGTAETQYF. DNA of the CDR3: TGTGCCAGCTCACCAGGGACAGCGGAGACTCAGTACTTC.

This sequence joins TRBV7-8 and TRBJ1-2; TRBD1 might be the D (5 bases). This CDR3 contains 13 residues. Germline CDR1 and CDR2: SGHVS and FQNEAQ. V lost 2 bases and J 4 bases, leaving 8 bases between the germline ends. The CDR3 DNA follows: TGTGCCAGCAGCTTACGGGGGTTCTATGGCTACACCTTC. Amino acid sequence: CASSLRGFYGYTF.